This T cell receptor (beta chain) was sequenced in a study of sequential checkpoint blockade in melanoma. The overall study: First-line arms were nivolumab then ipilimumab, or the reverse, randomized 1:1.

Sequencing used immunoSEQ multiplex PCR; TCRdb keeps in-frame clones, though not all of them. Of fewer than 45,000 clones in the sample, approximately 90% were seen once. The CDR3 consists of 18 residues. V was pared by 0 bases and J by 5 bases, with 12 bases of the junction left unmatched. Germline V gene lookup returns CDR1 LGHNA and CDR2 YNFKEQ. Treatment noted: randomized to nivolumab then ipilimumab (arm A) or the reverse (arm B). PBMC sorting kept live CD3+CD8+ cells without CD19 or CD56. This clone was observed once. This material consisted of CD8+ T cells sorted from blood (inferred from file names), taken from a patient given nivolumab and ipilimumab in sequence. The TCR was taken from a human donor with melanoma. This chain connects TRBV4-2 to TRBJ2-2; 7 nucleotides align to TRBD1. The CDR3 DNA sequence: TGTGCCAGCAGCCAAGAGGGCCCAAGAGGGGGCTATACCGGGGAGCTGTTTTTT. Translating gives CASSQEGPRGGYTGELFF.